A selection of T cell receptor beta chains follows, all from one sample in a study of blood T cell repertoires in COVID-19. The repertoire was sequenced with immunoSEQ multiplex PCR; TCRdb's copy has only in-frame clones and lacks some. The data contain approximately 90,000 clones, around 90% of them singletons. Source material: peripheral blood. The receptors shown here come from a woman in her 70s with acute or convalescent COVID-19. Both conserved end residues are part of each CDR3. Fields, in order: clone size, J gene, V gene, CDR3 protein. Clone size, where shown, is once, few, many, or a class for clones that have expanded.

NA,TRBJ1-3,TRBV6-1,CASSERGSGNTIYF
NA,TRBJ2-7,TRBV3-1/TRBV3-2,CASSQALEQYF
once,TRBJ1-3,TRBV6-1,CASSERQGGNTIYF
NA,TRBJ1-5,TRBV28,CASSLMRQPQHF
NA,TRBJ2-1,TRBV27,CASRFLAGGSYNEQFF
NA,TRBJ2-5,TRBV6-5,CATGGQETQYF
NA,TRBJ1-2,TRBV5-1,CASRARADESYGYTF
NA,TRBJ1-6,TRBV5-1,CASSREPGIPNSPLHF
NA,TRBJ2-5,TRBV11-2,CASSLSFETQYF
NA,TRBJ2-4,TRBV6-1,CASSEQGGGFLAKNIQYF
NA,TRBJ2-5,TRBV5-1,CASSLAVAGGQETQYF
NA,TRBJ2-7,TRBV24-1,CATSDLFPDRPYEQYF
NA,TRBJ2-7,TRBV7-9,CASSEGTTRGNEQYF